The rows below give T cell receptor beta chains drawn from one sample of a study of PD-1 blockade in classical Hodgkin lymphoma. Clones were read by immunoSEQ multiplex PCR, and TCRdb kept only the in-frame ones, dropping some. This sample has 70,000 or so clones, with about 93% found just once. The sequencing sample was made of peripheral blood mononuclear cells (PBMCs). The origin of the receptors is a human donor with classical Hodgkin lymphoma. CDR3s include the opening cysteine and the closing phenylalanine or tryptophan. D genes are given only for firm matches. Not every row has a clone size; where given, it reads once, few, many or a size class.

>once|NA|TRBV6-5|TRBJ1-5
TGTGCCAGCAGTTCGCTTGGCCAGCCCCAGCATTTT
CASSSLGQPQHF
>NA|NA|TRBV5-1|TRBJ1-2
TGCGCCAGCAGGCCTATGGGGGATGGCGACTATGGCTACACCTTC
CASRPMGDGDYGYTF
>NA|NA|TRBV18|TRBJ2-3
TGTGCCAGCTCACCACCAAGCGGCACAGATACGCAGTATTTT
CASSPPSGTDTQYF
>NA|NA|TRBV5-6|TRBJ1-2
TGTGCCAGCAGTTCTGGACAGAGGGATGGCTACACCTTC
CASSSGQRDGYTF
>NA|TRBD1|TRBV27|TRBJ1-4
TGTGCCAGCAGTCCCAACAGGGGGCTCGGCGAAAAACTGTTTTTT
CASSPNRGLGEKLFF
>NA|TRBD1|TRBV11-2|TRBJ2-5
TGTGCCAGCAGCCCTCGACCGGGACAGCCCACGGCCCAGTACTTC
CASSPRPGQPTAQYF
>NA|NA|TRBV18|TRBJ2-6
TGTGCCAGCTCACCACTGGTCTCTGGGGCCAACGTCCTGACTTTC
CASSPLVSGANVLTF
>NA|NA|TRBV6-4|TRBJ1-1
TGTGCCAGCAGGGAGACACAGGGGAACACTGAAGCTTTCTTT
CASRETQGNTEAFF
>NA|NA|TRBV7-6|TRBJ1-1
TGTGCCAGCAGCTTATCCAGGGGCACTGAAGCTTTCTTT
CASSLSRGTEAFF
>NA|NA|TRBV6-1|TRBJ1-2
TGTGCCAGTAGTACAACCGGACGGAACAACTATGGCTACACCTTC
CASSTTGRNNYGYTF
>NA|NA|TRBV6-4|TRBJ1-1
TGTGCCAGCAGCCGGAACACTGAAGCTTTCTTT
CASSRNTEAFF
>NA|TRBD2|TRBV5-1|TRBJ2-3
TGCGCCAGCAGCTTAGGCAGCGGGGGGGCAGATACGCAGTATTTT
CASSLGSGGADTQYF
>NA|NA|TRBV4-3|TRBJ2-3
TGCGCCAGCAGCCCGGGGGGCACAGATACGCAGTATTTT
CASSPGGTDTQYF
>NA|NA|TRBV5-1|TRBJ2-1
TGCGCCAGCAGCTTGGCTCTAGAGCAGTTCTTC
CASSLALEQFF
>NA|NA|TRBV5-4|TRBJ1-1
TGTGCCAGCAGCTCCGCCCGGGACGGGAACACTGAAGCTTTCTTT
CASSSARDGNTEAFF